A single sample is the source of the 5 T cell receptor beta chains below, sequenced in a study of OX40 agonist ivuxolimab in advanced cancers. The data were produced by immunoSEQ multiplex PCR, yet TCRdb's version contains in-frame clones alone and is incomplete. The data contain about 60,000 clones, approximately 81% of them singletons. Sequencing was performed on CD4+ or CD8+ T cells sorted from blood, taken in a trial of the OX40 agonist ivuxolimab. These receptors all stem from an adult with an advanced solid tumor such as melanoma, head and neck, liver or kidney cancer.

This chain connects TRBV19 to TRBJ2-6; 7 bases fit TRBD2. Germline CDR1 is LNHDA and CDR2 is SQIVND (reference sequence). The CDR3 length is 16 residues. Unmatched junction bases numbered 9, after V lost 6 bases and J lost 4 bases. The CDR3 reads CASRLGGGYGANVLTF. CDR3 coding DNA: TGTGCCAGTAGACTCGGCGGGGGTTACGGGGCCAACGTCCTGACTTTC.

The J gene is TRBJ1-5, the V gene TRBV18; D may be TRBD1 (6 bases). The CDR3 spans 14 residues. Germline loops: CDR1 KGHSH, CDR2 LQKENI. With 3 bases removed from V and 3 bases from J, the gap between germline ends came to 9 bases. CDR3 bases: TGTGCCAGCTCACCTCAGGGGAACAATCAGCCCCAGCATTTT. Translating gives CASSPQGNNQPQHF. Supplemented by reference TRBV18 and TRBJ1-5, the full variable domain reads NAGVMQNPRHLVRRRGQEARLRCSPMKGHSHVYWYRQLPEEGLKFMVYLQKENIIDESGMPKERFSAEFPKEGPSILRIQQVVRGDSAAYFCASSPQGNNQPQHFGDGTRLSIL.

This CDR3 is CASSERGTQGKQHEQYF. The CDR3, as DNA: TGTGCCAGCAGTGAGAGGGGGACACAGGGTAAGCAGCACGAGCAGTACTTC. The chain recombines TRBV2 with TRBJ2-7, with D tentatively TRBD1 (6 bases). Germline loops: CDR1 SNHLY, CDR2 FYNNEI. V lost 3 bases, J lost 5 bases, and 23 bases lay in between. The CDR3 is 17 amino acids.

CDR3 amino acids: CASSPLPPSTDTQYF. The CDR3 bases are TGTGCCAGCAGTCCGCTGCCCCCTAGCACAGATACGCAGTATTTT. The V call is TRBV27, the J call TRBJ2-3; D is undetermined. V was shortened by 5 bases and J by 0 bases, with 12 bases between the two germline ends. The CDR3 totals 15 residues. Germline lookup yields CDR1 MNHEY and CDR2 SMNVEV (reference sequence).

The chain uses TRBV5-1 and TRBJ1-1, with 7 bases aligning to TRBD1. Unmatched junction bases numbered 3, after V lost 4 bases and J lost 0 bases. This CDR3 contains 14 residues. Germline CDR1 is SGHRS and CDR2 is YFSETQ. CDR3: CASSGGQMNTEAFF. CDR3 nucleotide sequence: TGCGCCAGCAGCGGGGGACAGATGAACACTGAAGCTTTCTTT.